These 22 T cell receptor beta chains were all obtained from the same sample, sequenced in a study of shared clonotypes between healthy human individuals. Only in-frame clones appear in the TCRdb table, and some are missing; sequencing was by immunoSEQ multiplex PCR. The top ten clones hold around 12% of a sample with 450,000 to 500,000 clones, about 78% of them seen once. The specimen was PBMCs. The source is a woman aged 40 to 49 in good health. Some clones in this sample may be carry-over from other donors' samples.

This rearrangement joins TRBV15 to TRBJ2-5; no reliable D call. CDR1 and CDR2 (germline): LNHNV, YYDKDF (reference sequence). The CDR3 runs to 14 residues. Trimming took 8 bases from V and 5 from J, leaving 18 bases between them. CDR3 in DNA: TGTGCCACCGCCCGGCGCAGCCAGACGGAGACCCAGTACTTC. Amino acid sequence: CATARRSQTETQYF.

This clone is a singleton in its sample. CDR3 protein: CASSYSRGDGYTF. The CDR3 DNA is TGTGCCAGCAGTTACTCGAGGGGGGATGGCTACACCTTC. The J gene is TRBJ1-2, the V gene TRBV6-5; possibly TRBD1 for D (6 bases). V lost 0 bases to trimming and J lost 6 bases, with 8 bases between them. Per the germline V gene, CDR1 is MNHEY and CDR2 is SVGAGI. CDR3 size: 13 residues.

The chain couples TRBV28 to TRBJ2-7; 14 positions agree with TRBD2. CDR1 is MDHEN and CDR2 is SYDVKM in the germline V gene. The CDR3 has 21 residues. The V and J ends lost 2 bases and 6 bases, in that order; junction bases with no gene match: 21. The CDR3 reads CASSLPGLAGGPHTNKGEQYF. Written as DNA, the CDR3 is TGTGCCAGCAGTTTACCCGGACTAGCGGGAGGCCCACACACCAACAAGGGCGAGCAGTACTTC.

Ten or more counts support this clone. This chain links TRBV2 with TRBJ2-2; D call uncertain. The CDR3 has 15 amino acids. The V end was cut by 6 bases, the J end by 1 base, with 12 bases between. In germline, CDR1 is SNHLY, CDR2 FYNNEI. In DNA form, the CDR3 reads TGTGCCAGCAGGCTCGCGACTGGGAACACCGGGGAGCTGTTTTTT. This gives the protein CASRLATGNTGELFF. Variable domain in full (rest from reference TRBV2 and TRBJ2-2): EPEVTQTPSHQVTQMGQEVILRCVPISNHLYFYWYRQILGQKVEFLVSFYNNEISEKSEIFDDQFSVERPDGSNFTLKIRSTKLEDSAMYFCASRLATGNTGELFFGEGSRLTVL.

V gene TRBV10-2 combines with J gene TRBJ2-1, with 9 bases fitting TRBD1. J lost 9 bases, V lost 8 bases, and 14 bases had no gene match. This CDR3 contains 15 residues. Germline assignment: CDR1 WSHSY and CDR2 SAAADI. In DNA form, the CDR3 reads TGCGCCAGCCGCCCCCGGGACAGGGCCTGGGGTGAGCAGTTCTTC. As protein: CASRPRDRAWGEQFF.

Here the CDR3 reads CASSLGTEDSNQPQHF. The CDR3 bases are TGTGCCAGCAGCTTAGGGACGGAGGATAGCAATCAGCCCCAGCATTTT. The V gene is TRBV7-8, the J gene TRBJ1-5; the D is unclear. Per the germline V gene, CDR1 is SGHVS and CDR2 is FQNEAQ. The germline V and J ends were trimmed by 1 base and 0 bases, with 10 bases remaining between them. The CDR3 runs 16 residues.

This clone showed up just a few times. This chain links TRBV5-1 with TRBJ2-5; TRBD1 agrees at 9 bases. The CDR3 sequence is 15 residues long. The ends lost 1 base at V and 4 bases at J; junction bases unmatched: 5. The V gene's germline CDR1 is SGHRS and CDR2 YFSETQ. CDR3 coding DNA: TGCGCCAGCAGCTTGATGGGGACAGGGTCAGAGACCCAGTACTTC. This codes for CASSLMGTGSETQYF.

This sequence joins TRBV4-1 and TRBJ1-4; D is possibly TRBD1 (6 bases). The CDR3 totals 20 residues. Germline CDR1 MGHRA, CDR2 YSYEKL. The germline V and J ends were trimmed by 0 bases and 2 bases, with 22 bases remaining between them. CDR3 region: CASSQDTTAYNRVTNEKLFF. DNA for the CDR3: TGCGCCAGCAGCCAAGATACGACCGCTTACAACAGGGTCACTAATGAAAAACTGTTTTTT.

The V gene is TRBV2, the J gene TRBJ1-2, with D possibly matching TRBD1 (5 bases). Trimming took 2 bases from V and 3 from J, leaving 19 bases between them. Looked up from germline, CDR1 is SNHLY and CDR2 is FYNNEI. There are 17 residues in the CDR3. The CDR3 spells CASSESMTEREHYGYTF. Here the CDR3 DNA reads TGTGCCAGCAGTGAATCCATGACAGAACGAGAACACTATGGCTACACCTTC.

V usage is TRBV6-5 and J usage is TRBJ2-2; 7 bases match TRBD2. CDR3 length: 16 residues. V lost 3 bases to trimming and J lost 6 bases; unmatched junction nucleotides: 10. Germline V gene lookup returns CDR1 MNHEY and CDR2 SVGAGI. The CDR3 protein is CASSYAAGVVSGELFF. The CDR3 bases are TGTGCCAGCAGTTATGCGGCGGGAGTGGTGTCCGGGGAGCTGTTTTTT.

The J gene is TRBJ2-7, the V gene TRBV23-1; TRBD2 matches 7 bases. TRBV23-1 falls under the ORF class, with uncertain function. The V segment lost 2 bases and the J segment 2 bases; nucleotides outside the gene matches: 12. The CDR3 sequence is 17 residues long. The DNA of the CDR3 is TGCGCCAGCAGTCAAAGCAGGGAGGGCCTACTCACCTACGAGCAGTACTTC. Protein: CASSQSREGLLTYEQYF.

The V gene is TRBV19, the J gene TRBJ2-3; no reliable D call. The V gene lost 3 bases and the J gene lost 4 bases, with 8 bases spanning the gap. The germline gives CDR1 LNHDA, CDR2 SQIVND (reference sequence). The CDR3 is 13 residues long. The CDR3 DNA reads TGTGCCAGTAGTATGGGGTTCTCAGATACGCAGTATTTT. This sequence encodes CASSMGFSDTQYF.

This clone was detected once. This rearrangement joins TRBV29-1 to TRBJ2-7; unclear D gene. Germline-derived CDR1 and CDR2 are SQVTM and ANQGSEA. This CDR3 comprises 12 residues. Between the trimmed V and J ends, which lost 5 bases and 2 bases, there was a span of 10 bases. CDR3 amino acids: CSVRTSAYEQYF. CDR3 DNA: TGCAGCGTTCGGACCTCCGCCTACGAGCAGTACTTC.

Only one count was recorded for this clone. The chain employs TRBV5-1 and TRBJ1-4; 7 nucleotides match TRBD1. J was trimmed by 0 bases and V by 7 bases; bases with no gene match: 3. This CDR3 has 14 residues. CDR1 and CDR2 from the germline V gene are SGHRS and YFSETQ. DNA of the CDR3: TGCGCCAGCCGACAGGGAACAACTAATGAAAAACTGTTTTTT. This codes for CASRQGTTNEKLFF.

The chain joins TRBV25-1 to TRBJ2-5; 12 bases line up with TRBD2. The J call may be incorrect, as the DNA end agrees better with TRBJ2-7. There are 15 residues in the CDR3. Per the germline V gene, CDR1 is MGHDK and CDR2 is SYGVNS. CDR3 sequence reads: CASSHQTSGSYEQYF. In DNA, the CDR3 is TGTGCCAGCAGCCACCAGACTAGCGGGAGTTACGAGCAGTACTTC.

The chain employs TRBV5-1 and TRBJ2-7; TRBD1 matches at 9 bases. The germline CDR1 and CDR2 sequences are SGHRS and YFSETQ. The J segment lost 4 bases and the V segment lost 0 bases, leaving 8 bases of the junction unmatched. CDR3 length: 16 amino acids. CDR3 residues: CASSLGGTGPPYEQYF. Written as DNA, the CDR3 is TGCGCCAGCAGCTTGGGGGGGACAGGGCCCCCTTACGAGCAGTACTTC. The variable domain in full, completed from reference TRBV5-1 and TRBJ2-7, reads KAGVTQTPRYLIKTRGQQVTLSCSPISGHRSVSWYQQTPGQGLQFLFEYFSETQRNKGNFPGRFSGRQFSNSRSEMNVSTLELGDSALYLCASSLGGTGPPYEQYFGPGTRLTVT.

This clone showed up just a few times. This sequence joins TRBV10-3 and TRBJ2-7; 11 positions agree with TRBD2. V lost 5 bases and J lost 5; bases outside the gene matches: 8. The CDR3 totals 15 residues. Germline V gives CDR1 ENHRY, CDR2 SYGVKD. The CDR3 reads CAISFSGRAIDEQYF. CDR3 sequence (DNA): TGTGCCATCAGTTTTAGCGGGAGGGCCATAGACGAGCAGTACTTC.

The chain links TRBV19 to TRBJ2-7; 9 bases line up with TRBD2. Per germline, CDR1 LNHDA and CDR2 SQIVND (reference sequence). The CDR3 runs to 15 residues. J lost 0 bases, V lost 5 bases, and 5 bases had no gene match. In DNA, the CDR3 is TGTGCCAGTAGTCCACTAGCGGGCGACTCCTACGAGCAGTACTTC. This translates into CASSPLAGDSYEQYF. Variable domain in full (rest from reference TRBV19 and TRBJ2-7): DGGITQSPKYLFRKEGQNVTLSCEQNLNHDAMYWYRQDPGQGLRLIYYSQIVNDFQKGDIAEGYSVSREKKESFPLTVTSAQKNPTAFYLCASSPLAGDSYEQYFGPGTRLTVT.

V and J are TRBV10-3 and TRBJ1-1, with D uncertain. The CDR3 runs 14 residues. Germline values: CDR1 ENHRY, CDR2 SYGVKD. V lost 3 bases, J lost 1 base, and 9 bases lay in between. In DNA form, the CDR3 reads TGTGCCATCAGTGAACCGGACGGGAACACTGAAGCTTTCTTT. Translated: CAISEPDGNTEAFF.

V is TRBV28 and J is TRBJ1-5, with a possible D match to TRBD1 (5 bases). Trimming took 7 bases from V and 7 from J, leaving 17 bases between them. The CDR3 runs to 14 residues. Germline loops: CDR1 MDHEN, CDR2 SYDVKM. CDR3 region: CASTGSGAVQPQHF. CDR3 nucleotide sequence: TGTGCCAGCACAGGGTCGGGTGCTGTGCAGCCCCAGCATTTT. Complete variable domain (other parts from reference TRBV28 and TRBJ1-5): DVKVTQSSRYLVKRTGEKVFLECVQDMDHENMFWYRQDPGLGLRLIYFSYDVKMKEKGDIPEGYSVSREKKERFSLILESASTNQTSMYLCASTGSGAVQPQHFGDGTRLSIL.

The rearrangement uses TRBV7-3 and TRBJ1-6; 8 bases agree with TRBD1. After removal of 1 base from V and 8 bases from J, the junction contained 7 bases not matched to a gene. Germline V CDR1 and CDR2: SGHTA, FQGTGA. This CDR3 is built from 16 residues. The CDR3 spells CASSLNGQGTDSPLHF. The CDR3 DNA reads TGTGCCAGCAGCTTAAACGGACAGGGAACAGATTCACCCCTCCACTTT.

The chain combines TRBV18 with TRBJ2-7, with D hard to call. The CDR3 sequence is 14 residues long. The V end was cut by 2 bases, the J end by 0 bases, with 8 bases between. Germline V gene data show CDR1 as KGHSH and CDR2 as LQKENI. The CDR3 DNA sequence: TGTGCCAGCTCACCAGGGGTGAGCTCCTACGAGCAGTACTTC. Its protein product is CASSPGVSSYEQYF.